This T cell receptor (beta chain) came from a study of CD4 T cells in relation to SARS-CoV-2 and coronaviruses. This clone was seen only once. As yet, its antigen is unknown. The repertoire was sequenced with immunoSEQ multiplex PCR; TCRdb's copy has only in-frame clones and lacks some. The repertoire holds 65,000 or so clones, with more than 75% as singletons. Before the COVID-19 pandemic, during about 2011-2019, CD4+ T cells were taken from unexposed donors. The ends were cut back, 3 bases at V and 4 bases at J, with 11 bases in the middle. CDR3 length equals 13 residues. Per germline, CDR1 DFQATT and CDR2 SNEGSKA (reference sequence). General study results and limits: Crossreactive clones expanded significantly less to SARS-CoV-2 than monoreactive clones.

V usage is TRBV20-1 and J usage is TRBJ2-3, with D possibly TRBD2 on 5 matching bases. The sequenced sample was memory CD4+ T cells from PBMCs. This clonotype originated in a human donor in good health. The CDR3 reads CSASGPEADTQYF. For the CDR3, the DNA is TGCAGTGCTAGTGGGCCGGAGGCAGATACGCAGTATTTT.